The sequence of this TCR beta chain was determined in a study of blood T cell repertoires in COVID-19. As for the study in general: From the United States, Italy and Spain came samples of acute and convalescent COVID-19. PBMCs, B-cell-depleted T cells, or T cells were the source of the cDNA or gDNA that made up the material.

Trimming at V came to 4 bases and at J to 7 bases, leaving 6 bases not matched to a gene. This CDR3 has 15 residues. Germline V CDR1 and CDR2: LGHDT, YNNKEL (reference sequence). As originally analysed: Amplification with reference gene primers provided the estimates of nucleated cell counts. The table came from immunoSEQ multiplex PCR; TCRdb's copy has only in-frame clones and leaves some out. The V and J calls and clone size are taken from that table; D and trimming were inferred from the DNA. The data show 110,000 or so clones, with 82% seen just once and 9% to 14% held by the top ten. The chain carries TRBV3-1 (or the pseudogene TRBV3-2) and TRBJ2-2; 10 nucleotides align to TRBD1. The TCR comes from a human donor in a cohort sampled during active COVID-19. Sequencing input: peripheral blood. The DNA for the CDR3 is TGTGCCAGCAGCCCACGGGACAGGGGTGGCGGGGAGCTGTTTTTT. It specifies CASSPRDRGGGELFF.